Listed here are 14 T cell receptor beta chains from one sample, sequenced in a study of shared clonotypes between healthy human individuals. Measured with immunoSEQ multiplex PCR; TCRdb has only the in-frame clones, and not every one. The table shows roughly 2 million clones, with 85% to 95% occurring only once. CD8 cells classed as naive were CD45RO-negative and positively selected for CCR7, excluding terminally differentiated effector memory CD45RA+ cells. The material sequenced was naive CD8+ T cells sorted from blood. These receptor sequences come from a man aged 18 to 30 in good health.

The CDR3 region has the DNA TGTGCCAGCAGCAAATGGGGGGACGTTGAAGCTTTCTTT. This encodes CASSKWGDVEAFF. The chain has TRBV21-1 and TRBJ1-1. TRBV21-1 has pseudogene status. The CDR3 sequence is 13 residues long.

This clone was detected only once. The chain employs TRBV4-2 and TRBJ2-5; D might be TRBD2 (6 bases). The CDR3 contains 18 residues. Germline V gene data show CDR1 as LGHNA and CDR2 as YNFKEQ. The ends were cut back, 0 bases at V and 2 bases at J, with 19 bases in the middle. CDR3 amino acids: CASSQEVFGGATQETQYF. The CDR3 DNA follows: TGTGCCAGCAGCCAAGAGGTCTTCGGCGGGGCTACTCAAGAGACCCAGTACTTC.

The chain employs TRBV4-1 and TRBJ2-2; D is uncertain. With 1 base removed from V and 5 bases from J, the gap between germline ends came to 11 bases. The CDR3 contains 15 residues. Germline V gene sequence: CDR1 MGHRA, CDR2 YSYEKL. CDR3 sequence reads: CASSQGLGETGELFF. In DNA form, the CDR3 reads TGCGCCAGCAGCCAAGGGCTTGGGGAAACCGGGGAGCTGTTTTTT.

In DNA form, the CDR3 reads TGTGCCAGCAGTGAAGCGGGTACAGGGGTGACCTACGAGCAGTACTTC. The encoded protein is CASSEAGTGVTYEQYF. V is TRBV2 and J is TRBJ2-7; 7 nucleotides align to TRBD1. The germline V gene has CDR1 SNHLY and CDR2 FYNNEI. V trimming: 0 bases; J trimming: 2 bases; junction bases outside the gene matches: 7. This CDR3 is built from 16 residues.

The V gene is TRBV7-2, the J gene TRBJ1-2, with 8 bases identical to TRBD1. This CDR3 is built from 14 residues. Per germline, CDR1 SGHTA and CDR2 FQGNSA. The V segment lost 2 bases and the J segment 8 bases; nucleotides outside the gene matches: 7. As DNA, the CDR3 is TGTGCCAGCAGCTTAACCCAGGGGGCGGAAGGCTACACCTTC. Its translation: CASSLTQGAEGYTF.

The chain is built from TRBV9 and TRBJ1-2; a possible D gene is TRBD1 (5 bases). The CDR3 loop spans 18 amino acids. V was pared by 3 bases and J by 0 bases, with 21 bases between. Germline CDR1 and CDR2: SGDLS and YYNGEE. The CDR3 here is CASSGLLAVGDTNYGYTF. The CDR3 coding sequence is TGTGCCAGCAGCGGTCTTCTCGCCGTGGGGGATACTAACTATGGCTACACCTTC.

This chain uses TRBV7-9 with TRBJ1-2; D remains unclear. The CDR3 totals 13 residues. Trimming removed 4 bases from V and 2 bases from J, with 8 bases in between. Germline lookup yields CDR1 SEHNR and CDR2 FQNEAQ (reference sequence). CDR3 residues: CASSSANNYGYTF. The CDR3 DNA sequence: TGTGCCAGCAGCTCAGCAAACAACTATGGCTACACCTTC.

The J gene is TRBJ2-1, the V gene TRBV7-9; D is undetermined. Trimming shortened V by 0 bases and J by 0 bases, and 9 bases separated the two germline ends. The CDR3 runs to 16 residues. CDR1 and CDR2 (germline): SEHNR, FQNEAQ (reference sequence). The CDR3 loop is CASSLAGPSSYNEQFF. In DNA, the CDR3 is TGTGCCAGCAGCTTAGCAGGGCCTAGCTCCTACAATGAGCAGTTCTTC.

The chain has TRBV28 and TRBJ2-4; 9 nucleotides line up with TRBD2. CDR3 length equals 18 residues. Germline loops: CDR1 MDHEN, CDR2 SYDVKM. Trimming took 5 bases from V and 5 from J; bases not matched to a gene: 16. In DNA form, the CDR3 reads TGTGCCAGCAGTCCCCGCGGGGTAGCGGGAGTGAGCCAAAACATTCAGTACTTC. Amino acids: CASSPRGVAGVSQNIQYF. Using reference TRBV28 and TRBJ2-4 for the parts outside the CDR3, the full variable domain is DVKVTQSSRYLVKRTGEKVFLECVQDMDHENMFWYRQDPGLGLRLIYFSYDVKMKEKGDIPEGYSVSREKKERFSLILESASTNQTSMYLCASSPRGVAGVSQNIQYFGAGTRLSVL.

This chain connects TRBV5-8 to TRBJ2-4, with a tentative D call TRBD2 (6 bases). The CDR3 is made up of 16 amino acids. The V end lost 2 bases, the J end lost 0 bases, and 12 bases lay between the germline ends. From germline, CDR1 is SGHTS and CDR2 YDEGEE. The CDR3 sequence: CASSFRLVLAKNIQYF. CDR3 nucleotides: TGTGCCAGCAGCTTTCGACTAGTTCTAGCCAAAAACATTCAGTACTTC.

The chain has TRBV5-1 and TRBJ2-7; TRBD2 might be the D (6 bases). CDR1 SGHRS and CDR2 YFSETQ come from the germline V gene. CDR3 length equals 13 residues. The ends were cut back, 4 bases at V and 4 bases at J, with 12 bases in the middle. CDR3 in amino acids: CASSPGREYEQYF. The CDR3 region has the DNA TGCGCCAGCAGCCCAGGACGGGAGTACGAGCAGTACTTC.

The chain couples TRBV7-9 to TRBJ2-7, with D tentatively TRBD1 (6 bases). Trimming left V 5 bases short and J 1 base short, with 15 bases between. Germline V lookup: CDR1 SEHNR, CDR2 FQNEAQ (reference sequence). The CDR3 is made up of 15 amino acids. CDR3 bases: TGTGCCAGCAGCCTCACAGTGGGGGCATCCTACGAGCAGTACTTC. Translated: CASSLTVGASYEQYF.

This sequence joins TRBV7-9 and TRBJ1-4, with a possible D match to TRBD1 (5 bases). The CDR3 covers 15 residues. Trimming removed 5 bases from V and 6 bases from J, with 16 bases in between. Germline CDR1 is SEHNR and CDR2 is FQNEAQ (reference sequence). For the CDR3, the DNA is TGTGCCAGCAGCGGACGCGGGGGGATGGATGAAAAACTGTTTTTT. It is translated as CASSGRGGMDEKLFF.

This CDR3 reads CASSPLTGELFF. The CDR3 nucleotides are TGTGCCAGCAGCCCCCTCACCGGGGAGCTGTTTTTT. The chain uses TRBV4-2 and TRBJ2-2; D gene unclear. The CDR3 loop spans 12 amino acids. CDR1 is LGHNA, CDR2 YNFKEQ, per germline. V was shortened by 4 bases and J by 4 bases, with 4 bases between the two germline ends.